The 5 T cell receptor beta chains reported below all come from one sample, sequenced in a study of T cell responses to AZD1222 COVID-19 vaccine. This table comes from immunoSEQ multiplex PCR, and its TCRdb copy is limited to in-frame clones, with some not included. The table lists around 140,000 clones, 75% to 95% of them singletons. Sample: peripheral blood, taken 28 days after the second dose of the MenACWY control vaccine. These TCRs come from an adult who received the MenACWY meningococcal vaccine as a control.

This chain uses TRBV29-1 with TRBJ1-1; D is ambiguous. Germline values: CDR1 SQVTM, CDR2 ANQGSEA. V dropped 7 bases and J dropped 0 bases, with 21 bases sitting between them. CDR3 length: 16 amino acids. In DNA, the CDR3 is TGCAGCGCCATGAGGCCGGGTCGGCAGTTGAACACTGAAGCTTTCTTT. Its protein is CSAMRPGRQLNTEAFF. The entire variable domain, with the rest obtained from reference TRBV29-1 and TRBJ1-1, is as follows: SAVISQKPSRDICQRGTSLTIQCQVDSQVTMMFWYRQQPGQSLTLIATANQGSEATYESGFVIDKFPISRPNLTFSTLTVSNMSPEDSSIYLCSAMRPGRQLNTEAFFGQGTRLTVV.

The chain has TRBV7-3 and TRBJ2-1; 8 nucleotides agree with TRBD1. The CDR3 has 14 amino acids. The ends lost 6 bases at V and 9 bases at J; junction bases unmatched: 10. Germline V gene data show CDR1 as SGHTA and CDR2 as FQGTGA. This chain's CDR3 is CASSPQGGLPEQFF. The CDR3 bases are TGTGCCAGCAGTCCACAGGGGGGTCTCCCTGAGCAGTTCTTC.

J is TRBJ2-7 and V is TRBV18; 8 nucleotides agree with TRBD2. The CDR3 runs 15 residues. V gave up 6 bases and J gave up 2 bases; unmatched junction bases: 9. The germline V gene has CDR1 KGHSH and CDR2 LQKENI. The DNA for the CDR3 is TGTGCCAGCTCCCGCACTAGCGGAAATACCTACGAGCAGTACTTC. This sequence encodes CASSRTSGNTYEQYF.

The sample holds one count of this clone. The V and J genes are TRBV24-1 and TRBJ2-7; 14 bases line up with TRBD2. With V trimmed by 3 bases and J by 6 bases, 9 bases remained unmatched. The CDR3 is made up of 17 amino acids. Germline assignment: CDR1 KGHDR and CDR2 SFDVKD. The CDR3: CATSDNGLAGGRGEQYF. CDR3 nucleotide sequence: TGTGCCACCAGTGATAATGGACTAGCGGGAGGTAGGGGCGAGCAGTACTTC.

The V gene is TRBV24-1, the J gene TRBJ1-4; D is ambiguous. Germline V gives CDR1 KGHDR, CDR2 SFDVKD. This CDR3 has 15 residues. Trimming removed 4 bases at V and 2 bases at J, with 10 bases between. CDR3 bases: TGTGCCACCAGTGACGCTCGACCGACTAATGAAAAACTGTTTTTT. Translating gives CATSDARPTNEKLFF.